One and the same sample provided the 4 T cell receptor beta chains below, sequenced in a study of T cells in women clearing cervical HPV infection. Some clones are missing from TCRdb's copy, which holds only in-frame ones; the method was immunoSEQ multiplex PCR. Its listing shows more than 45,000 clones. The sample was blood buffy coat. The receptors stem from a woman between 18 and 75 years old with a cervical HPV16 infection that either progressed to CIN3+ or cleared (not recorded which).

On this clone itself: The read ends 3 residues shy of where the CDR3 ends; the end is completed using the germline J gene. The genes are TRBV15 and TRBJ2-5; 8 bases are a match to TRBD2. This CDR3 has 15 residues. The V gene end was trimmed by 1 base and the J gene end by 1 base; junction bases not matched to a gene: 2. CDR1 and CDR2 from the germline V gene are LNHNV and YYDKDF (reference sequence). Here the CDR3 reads CATSRVAGPQETQYF. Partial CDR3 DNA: TGTGCCACCAGCAGAGTAGCGGGACCCCAAGAGACC.

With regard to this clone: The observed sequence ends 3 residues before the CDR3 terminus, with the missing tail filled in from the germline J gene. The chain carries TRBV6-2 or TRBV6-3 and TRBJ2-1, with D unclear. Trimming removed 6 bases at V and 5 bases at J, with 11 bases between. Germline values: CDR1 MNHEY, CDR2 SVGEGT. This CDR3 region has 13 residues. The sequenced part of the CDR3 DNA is TGTGCCAGCAGCCTGTACAGAAACAATGAG. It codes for CASSLYRNNE. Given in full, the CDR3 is CASSLYRNNEQFF.

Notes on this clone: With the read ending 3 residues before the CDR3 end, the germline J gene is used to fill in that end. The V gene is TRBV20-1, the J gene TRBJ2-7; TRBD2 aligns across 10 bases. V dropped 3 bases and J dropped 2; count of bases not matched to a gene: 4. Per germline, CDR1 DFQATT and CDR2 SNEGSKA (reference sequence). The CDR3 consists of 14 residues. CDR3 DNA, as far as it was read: TGCAGTGCTAGTAGCGGGAGGTTCACCTACGAG. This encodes CSASSGRFTYE. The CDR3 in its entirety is CSASSGRFTYEQYF.

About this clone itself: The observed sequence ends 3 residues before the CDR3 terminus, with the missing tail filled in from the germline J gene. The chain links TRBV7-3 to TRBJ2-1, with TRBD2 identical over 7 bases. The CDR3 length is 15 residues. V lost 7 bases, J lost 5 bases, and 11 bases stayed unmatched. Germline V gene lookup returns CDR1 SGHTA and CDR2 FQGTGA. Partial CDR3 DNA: TGTGCCAGCACCCCTTTCCCGGGGGGTAACAATGAG. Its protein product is CASTPFPGGNNE. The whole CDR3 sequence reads CASTPFPGGNNEQFF.